Below are 8 T cell receptor beta chains sequenced from a single sample in a study of T-cell reconstitution after alpha-beta-depleted transplantation in children. The TCRbeta library was prepared with unique molecular identifiers. TCRdb analysed the PCR reads with MiXCR anew, one entry per CDR3 protein. The table lists 440,000 or so distinct CDR3 sequences, around two fifths of them singletons. The material was PBMCs, obtained before TCRalphabeta/CD19-depleted stem cell transplant. These TCRs come from a girl aged 2-10 years with aplastic anemia, due to receive a stem cell transplant.

The rearrangement links TRBV20-1 to TRBJ2-1; perhaps TRBD2 as D (6 bases). This CDR3 spans 12 amino acids. Per the germline V gene, CDR1 is DFQATT and CDR2 is SNEGSKA (reference sequence). CDR3 region: CSAQLGGNEQFF. Here the CDR3 DNA reads TGCAGCGCTCAACTCGGGGGCAATGAGCAGTTCTTC.

The chain employs TRBV9 and TRBJ1-4, with TRBD1 matching 7 bases. The germline CDR1 and CDR2 sequences are SGDLS and YYNGEE. Unmatched junction bases numbered 7, after V lost 5 bases and J lost 3 bases. This CDR3 region has 15 residues. The CDR3 region is CASSGKGAANEKLFF. CDR3 nucleotides: TGTGCCAGCAGTGGTAAGGGGGCGGCTAATGAAAAACTGTTTTTT.

This clonotype has at least ten counts. The chain uses TRBV20-1 and TRBJ2-2; TRBD2 matches at 10 bases. CDR1 and CDR2 from the germline V gene are DFQATT and SNEGSKA (reference sequence). After removal of 6 bases from V and 5 bases from J, the junction contained 9 bases not matched to a gene. There are 15 residues in the CDR3. The CDR3 DNA reads TGCAGTGCGCGGACTAGCGGAGGGGGAACCGGGGAGCTGTTTTTT. This sequence encodes CSARTSGGGTGELFF.

This chain connects TRBV20-1 to TRBJ1-5, with 10 bases lining up with TRBD1. Per the germline V gene, CDR1 is DFQATT and CDR2 is SNEGSKA (reference sequence). CDR3 size: 16 residues. J lost 0 bases, V lost 6 bases, and 8 bases had no gene match. The CDR3 loop is CSALGTGEDSNQPQHF. The CDR3 DNA is TGCAGTGCACTCGGGACAGGGGAGGATAGCAATCAGCCCCAGCATTTT.

The gene calls are TRBV5-1 and TRBJ2-3; 7 positions match TRBD2. The V and J ends lost 0 bases and 0 bases, in that order; junction bases with no gene match: 10. This CDR3 is built from 18 residues. Germline assignment: CDR1 SGHRS and CDR2 YFSETQ. The chain's CDR3 is CASSLGPAGAPSTDTQYF. CDR3 sequence (DNA): TGCGCCAGCAGCTTGGGGCCGGCGGGAGCCCCTAGCACAGATACGCAGTATTTT.

The gene calls are TRBV3-1 and TRBJ2-3; 9 nucleotides line up with TRBD2. Germline CDR1 LGHDT, CDR2 YNNKEL (reference sequence). V lost 0 bases to trimming and J lost 5 bases; unmatched junction nucleotides: 6. The CDR3 covers 16 residues. CDR3 in amino acids: CASSQDPLAGQDTQYF. The CDR3 DNA reads as TGTGCCAGCAGCCAAGATCCGCTAGCGGGACAAGATACGCAGTATTTT.

The rearrangement links TRBV3-1 to TRBJ2-2; possibly TRBD1 for D (5 bases). V was cut by 4 bases and J by 4 bases, with 13 bases left in between. The CDR3 is made up of 15 amino acids. In germline, CDR1 is LGHDT, CDR2 YNNKEL (reference sequence). The CDR3 DNA reads as TGTGCCAGCAGCCGACAGTTTCAAGGCACCGGGGAGCTGTTTTTT. Translated: CASSRQFQGTGELFF. Variable domain in full (rest from reference TRBV3-1 and TRBJ2-2): DTAVSQTPKYLVTQMGNDKSIKCEQNLGHDTMYWYKQDSKKFLKIMFSYNNKELIINETVPNRFSPKSPDKAHLNLHINSLELGDSAVYFCASSRQFQGTGELFFGEGSRLTVL.

The rearrangement links TRBV27 to TRBJ1-1, with a possible D match to TRBD1 (5 bases). Germline CDR1 reads MNHEY; CDR2 reads SMNVEV (reference sequence). This CDR3 has 16 residues. Trimming took 6 bases from V and 1 from J, leaving 18 bases between them. CDR3 nucleotides: TGTGCCAGCAGACCTTCCGGGGGGTGGGGGAACACTGAAGCTTTCTTT. Its protein product is CASRPSGGWGNTEAFF.